Here is one TCR beta chain with its context. This record comes from a study of blood T cell repertoires in COVID-19. Study-level information: The samples span acute and convalescent COVID-19 from the United States, Italy and Spain.

Enrolled during active infection, Seattle patients were then followed longitudinally. Original data processing: Estimation of nucleated cell counts relied on the amplification of reference gene primers. Sequenced by immunoSEQ multiplex PCR; TCRdb stores in-frame clones only, minus some. The V and J calls and the clone size are those of that table, but D and trimming were determined from the DNA. In the table there are 400,000 to 450,000 clones, about 87% of which are singletons. V gave up 11 bases and J gave up 3 bases; unmatched junction bases: 8. Germline assignment: CDR1 SEHNR and CDR2 FQNEAQ (reference sequence). This CDR3 is built from 13 residues.

The receptor comes from a man aged 18 to 29 with COVID-19, enrolled during active disease. V is TRBV7-9 and J is TRBJ2-3; 7 nucleotides line up with TRBD2. Material: peripheral blood. In DNA form, the CDR3 reads TGTGCCTCGAGGGTGGGACTAACAGATACGCAGTATTTT. Translating it yields CASRVGLTDTQYF.